This T cell receptor (beta chain) was recovered during a study of blood T cell repertoires in COVID-19. Whole-study context: Samples of COVID-19 (acute and convalescent) were obtained from the United States, Italy and Spain. T cells, B-cell-depleted T cells, or PBMCs supplied cDNA or gDNA.

Original processing notes: Researchers report that nucleated cell counts were estimated from reference gene primer amplification. Libraries were prepared by immunoSEQ multiplex PCR; TCRdb keeps only in-frame clonotypes and omits some of them. V and J calls and clone size are as listed in that table; D and trimming were resolved from the DNA. The repertoire holds about 400,000 clones, with 89% as singletons. This CDR3 is 13 amino acids long. Trimming took off 5 bases at V and 3 bases at J, with 10 bases between the two ends. Germline V gives CDR1 LNHDA, CDR2 SQIVND (reference sequence). The sequenced sample was peripheral blood. The V gene is TRBV19, the J gene TRBJ1-1; D not resolved. This receptor was taken from a man aged 35-49 years with acute or convalescent COVID-19. CDR3 DNA: TGTGCCAGTAGTTACAACCGGGACACTGAAGCTTTCTTT. It translates to CASSYNRDTEAFF.